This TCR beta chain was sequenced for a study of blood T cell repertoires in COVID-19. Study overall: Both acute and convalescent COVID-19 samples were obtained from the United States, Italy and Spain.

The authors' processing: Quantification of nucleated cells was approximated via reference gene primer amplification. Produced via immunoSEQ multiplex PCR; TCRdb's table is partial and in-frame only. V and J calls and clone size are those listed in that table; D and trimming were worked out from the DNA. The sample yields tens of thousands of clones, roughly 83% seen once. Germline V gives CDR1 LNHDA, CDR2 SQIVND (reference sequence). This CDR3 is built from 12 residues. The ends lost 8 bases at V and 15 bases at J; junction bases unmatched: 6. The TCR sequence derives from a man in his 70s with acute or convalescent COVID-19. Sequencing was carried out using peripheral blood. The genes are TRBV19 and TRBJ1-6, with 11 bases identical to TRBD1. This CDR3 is CASGQGATHLHF. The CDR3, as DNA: TGTGCCAGTGGACAGGGGGCCACTCACCTCCACTTT.